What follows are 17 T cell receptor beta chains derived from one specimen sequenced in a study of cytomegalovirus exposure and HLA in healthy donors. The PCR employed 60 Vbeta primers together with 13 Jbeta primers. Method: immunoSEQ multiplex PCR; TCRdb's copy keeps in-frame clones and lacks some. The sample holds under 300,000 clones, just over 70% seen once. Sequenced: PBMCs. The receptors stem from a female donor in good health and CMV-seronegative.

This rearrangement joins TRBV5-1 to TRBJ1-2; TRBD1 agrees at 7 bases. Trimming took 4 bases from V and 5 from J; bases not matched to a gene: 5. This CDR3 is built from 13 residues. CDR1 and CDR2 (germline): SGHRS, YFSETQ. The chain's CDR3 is CASSPMGQYGYTF. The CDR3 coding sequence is TGCGCCAGCAGCCCCATGGGACAGTATGGCTACACCTTC.

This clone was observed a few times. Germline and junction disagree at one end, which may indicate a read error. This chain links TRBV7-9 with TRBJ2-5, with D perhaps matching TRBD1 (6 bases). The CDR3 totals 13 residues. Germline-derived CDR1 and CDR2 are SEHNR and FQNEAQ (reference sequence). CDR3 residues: CSSNIGQQETQYF. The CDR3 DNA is TGTTCCAGCAATATTGGACAGCAAGAGACCCAGTACTTC.

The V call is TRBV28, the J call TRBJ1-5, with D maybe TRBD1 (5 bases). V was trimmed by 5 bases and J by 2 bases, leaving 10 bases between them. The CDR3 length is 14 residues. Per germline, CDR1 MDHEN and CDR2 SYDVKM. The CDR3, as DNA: TGTGCCAGCAGTCTAGGGGTTGGCAATCAGCCCCAGCATTTT. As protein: CASSLGVGNQPQHF.

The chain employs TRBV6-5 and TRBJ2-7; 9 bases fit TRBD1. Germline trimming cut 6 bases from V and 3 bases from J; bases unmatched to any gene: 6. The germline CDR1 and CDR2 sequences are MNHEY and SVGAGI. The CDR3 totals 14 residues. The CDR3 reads CASSPRQGVYEQYF. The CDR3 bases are TGTGCCAGCAGCCCTAGACAGGGGGTCTACGAGCAGTACTTC.

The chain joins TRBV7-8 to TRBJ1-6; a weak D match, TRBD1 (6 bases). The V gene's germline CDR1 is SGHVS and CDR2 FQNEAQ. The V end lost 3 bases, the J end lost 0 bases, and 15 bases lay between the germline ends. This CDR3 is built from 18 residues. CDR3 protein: CASSFRITGSSYNSPLHF. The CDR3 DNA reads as TGTGCCAGCAGCTTTAGAATCACAGGGAGCTCCTATAATTCACCCCTCCACTTT.

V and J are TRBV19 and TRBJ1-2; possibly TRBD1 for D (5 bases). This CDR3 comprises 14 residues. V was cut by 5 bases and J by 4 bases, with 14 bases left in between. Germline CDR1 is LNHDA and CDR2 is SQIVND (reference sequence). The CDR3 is CASSLSRGLYGYTF. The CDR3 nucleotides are TGTGCCAGTAGTCTCAGCCGGGGACTCTATGGCTACACCTTC.

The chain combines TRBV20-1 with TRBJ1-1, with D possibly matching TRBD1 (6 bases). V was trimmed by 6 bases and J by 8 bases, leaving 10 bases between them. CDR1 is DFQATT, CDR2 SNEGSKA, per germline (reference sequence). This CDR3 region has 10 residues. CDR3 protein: CSARGNEAFF. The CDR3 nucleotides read TGCAGTGCCAGGGGAAACGAAGCTTTCTTT.

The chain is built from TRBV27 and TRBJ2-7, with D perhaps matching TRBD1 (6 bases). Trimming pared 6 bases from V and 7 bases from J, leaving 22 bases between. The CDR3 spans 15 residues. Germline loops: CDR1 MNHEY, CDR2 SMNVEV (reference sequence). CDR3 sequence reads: CASRKTGLPRGEQYF. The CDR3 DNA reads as TGTGCCAGCAGGAAGACAGGACTCCCGAGGGGAGAGCAGTACTTC.

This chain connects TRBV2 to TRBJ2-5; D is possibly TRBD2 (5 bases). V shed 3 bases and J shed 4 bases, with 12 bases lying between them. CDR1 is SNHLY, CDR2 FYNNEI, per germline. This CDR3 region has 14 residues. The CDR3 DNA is TGTGCCAGCAGTGAGAGGGCTAGTGGAGAGACCCAGTACTTC. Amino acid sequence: CASSERASGETQYF. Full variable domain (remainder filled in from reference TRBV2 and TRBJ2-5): EPEVTQTPSHQVTQMGQEVILRCVPISNHLYFYWYRQILGQKVEFLVSFYNNEISEKSEIFDDQFSVERPDGSNFTLKIRSTKLEDSAMYFCASSERASGETQYFGPGTRLLVL.

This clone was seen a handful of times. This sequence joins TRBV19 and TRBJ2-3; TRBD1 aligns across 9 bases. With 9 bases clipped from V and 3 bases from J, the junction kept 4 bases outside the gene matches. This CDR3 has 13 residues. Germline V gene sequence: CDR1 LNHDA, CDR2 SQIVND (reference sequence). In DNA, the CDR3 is TGTGCCAGCGGGACAGGGCTGACAGATACGCAGTATTTT. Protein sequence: CASGTGLTDTQYF.

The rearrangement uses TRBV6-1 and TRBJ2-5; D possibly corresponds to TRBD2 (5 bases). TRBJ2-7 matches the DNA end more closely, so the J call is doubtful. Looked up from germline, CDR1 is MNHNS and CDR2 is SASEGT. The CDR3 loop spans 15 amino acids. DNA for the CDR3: TGTGCCAGCTCTACAAACCCTGGACTCGCTTACGAGCAGTACTTC. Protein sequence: CASSTNPGLAYEQYF.

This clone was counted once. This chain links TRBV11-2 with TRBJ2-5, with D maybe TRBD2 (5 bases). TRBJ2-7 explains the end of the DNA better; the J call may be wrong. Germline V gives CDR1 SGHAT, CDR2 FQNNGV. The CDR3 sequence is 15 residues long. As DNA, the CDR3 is TGTGCCAGCAGTCTAGCCCCTACGGCGTCGGACGAGCAGTACTTC. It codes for CASSLAPTASDEQYF.

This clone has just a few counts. CDR3 DNA: TGCGCCAGCAGCTTGGTAGCTACTAATGAAAAACTGTTTTTT. Translating gives CASSLVATNEKLFF. The chain recombines TRBV5-1 with TRBJ1-4, with D unclear. Trimming removed 0 bases from V and 2 bases from J, with 5 bases in between. The CDR3 length is 14 residues. CDR1 is SGHRS and CDR2 is YFSETQ in the germline V gene.

The CDR3 reads CASQSPGTGGVDEQYF. The DNA for the CDR3 is TGTGCCAGCCAATCCCCCGGGACAGGGGGCGTCGACGAGCAGTACTTC. The chain carries TRBV28 and TRBJ2-7, with 12 bases that match TRBD1. Germline V gives CDR1 MDHEN, CDR2 SYDVKM. The CDR3 length is 16 residues. J lost 5 bases, V lost 8 bases, and 13 bases had no gene match. Based on the CDR3 plus reference TRBV28 and TRBJ2-7, the full variable domain is DVKVTQSSRYLVKRTGEKVFLECVQDMDHENMFWYRQDPGLGLRLIYFSYDVKMKEKGDIPEGYSVSREKKERFSLILESASTNQTSMYLCASQSPGTGGVDEQYFGPGTRLTVT.

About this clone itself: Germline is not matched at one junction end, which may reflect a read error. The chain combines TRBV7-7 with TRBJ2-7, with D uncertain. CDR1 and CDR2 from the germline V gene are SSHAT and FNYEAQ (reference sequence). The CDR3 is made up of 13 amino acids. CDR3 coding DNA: TGTGCTAGCAGCCCACCGGGTTCCTACGAGCAGTACTTC. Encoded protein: CASSPPGSYEQYF.

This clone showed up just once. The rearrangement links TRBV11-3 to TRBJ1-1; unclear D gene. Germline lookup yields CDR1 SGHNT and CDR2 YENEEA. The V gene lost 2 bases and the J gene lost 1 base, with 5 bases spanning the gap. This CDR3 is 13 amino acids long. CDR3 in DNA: TGTGCCAGCAGCTTACGGGGGAACACTGAAGCTTTCTTT. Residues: CASSLRGNTEAFF.

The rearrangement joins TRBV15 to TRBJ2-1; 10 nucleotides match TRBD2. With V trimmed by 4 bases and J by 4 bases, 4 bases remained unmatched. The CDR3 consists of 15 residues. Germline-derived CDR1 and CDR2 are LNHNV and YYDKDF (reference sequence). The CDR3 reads CATSKSSGGYNEQFF. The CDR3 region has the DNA TGTGCCACCAGCAAATCTAGCGGGGGATACAATGAGCAGTTCTTC.